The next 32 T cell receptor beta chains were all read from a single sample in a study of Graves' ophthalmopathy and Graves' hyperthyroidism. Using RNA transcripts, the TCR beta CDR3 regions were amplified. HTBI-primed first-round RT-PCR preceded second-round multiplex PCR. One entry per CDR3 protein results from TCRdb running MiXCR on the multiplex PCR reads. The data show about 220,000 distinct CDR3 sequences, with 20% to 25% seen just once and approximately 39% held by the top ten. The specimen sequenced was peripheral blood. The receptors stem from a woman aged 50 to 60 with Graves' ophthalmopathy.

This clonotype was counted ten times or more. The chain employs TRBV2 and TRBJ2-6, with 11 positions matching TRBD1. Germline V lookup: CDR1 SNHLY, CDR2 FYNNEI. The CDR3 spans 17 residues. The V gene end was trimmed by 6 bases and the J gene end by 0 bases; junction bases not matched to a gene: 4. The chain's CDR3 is CASSAGTGGSGANVLTF. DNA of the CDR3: TGTGCCAGCAGCGCCGGGACAGGGGGCTCTGGGGCCAACGTCCTGACTTTC.

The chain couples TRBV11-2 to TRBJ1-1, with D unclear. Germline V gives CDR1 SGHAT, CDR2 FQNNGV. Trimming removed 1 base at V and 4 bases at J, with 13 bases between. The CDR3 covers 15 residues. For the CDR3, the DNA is TGTGCCAGCAGCTTAGGTCGGACGGCCATCACTGAAGCTTTCTTT. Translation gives CASSLGRTAITEAFF. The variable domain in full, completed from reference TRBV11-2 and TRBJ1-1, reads EAGVAQSPRYKIIEKRQSVAFWCNPISGHATLYWYQQILGQGPKLLIQFQNNGVVDDSQLPKDRFSAERLKGVDSTLKIQPAKLEDSAVYLCASSLGRTAITEAFFGQGTRLTVV.

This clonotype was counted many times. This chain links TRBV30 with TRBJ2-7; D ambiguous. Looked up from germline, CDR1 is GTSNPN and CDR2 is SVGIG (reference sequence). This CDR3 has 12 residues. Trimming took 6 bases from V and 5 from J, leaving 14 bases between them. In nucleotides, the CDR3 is TGTGCCTGCCAGAAGGCTGCCCACGAGCAGTACTTC. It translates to CACQKAAHEQYF.

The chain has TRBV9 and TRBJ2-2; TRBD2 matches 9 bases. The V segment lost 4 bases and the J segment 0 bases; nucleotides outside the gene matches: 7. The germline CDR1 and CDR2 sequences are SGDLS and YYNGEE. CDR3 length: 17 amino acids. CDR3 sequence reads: CASSPHSSGANTGELFF. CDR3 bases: TGTGCCAGCAGCCCCCACTCTAGCGGGGCGAACACCGGGGAGCTGTTTTTT.

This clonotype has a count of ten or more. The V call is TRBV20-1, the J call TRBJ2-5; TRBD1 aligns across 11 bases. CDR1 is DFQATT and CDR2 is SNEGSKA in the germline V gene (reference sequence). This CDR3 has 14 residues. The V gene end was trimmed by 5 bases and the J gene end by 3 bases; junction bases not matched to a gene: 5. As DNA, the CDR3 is TGCAGTGCTTCCGGGACAGGGGGGGAAGAGACCCAGTACTTC. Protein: CSASGTGGEETQYF.

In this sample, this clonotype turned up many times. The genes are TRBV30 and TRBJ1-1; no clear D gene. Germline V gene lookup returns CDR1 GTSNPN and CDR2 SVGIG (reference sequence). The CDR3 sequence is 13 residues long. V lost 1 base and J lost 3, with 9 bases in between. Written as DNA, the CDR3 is TGTGCCTGGAGTGGGGCGCCCTACACTGAAGCTTTCTTT. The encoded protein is CAWSGAPYTEAFF.

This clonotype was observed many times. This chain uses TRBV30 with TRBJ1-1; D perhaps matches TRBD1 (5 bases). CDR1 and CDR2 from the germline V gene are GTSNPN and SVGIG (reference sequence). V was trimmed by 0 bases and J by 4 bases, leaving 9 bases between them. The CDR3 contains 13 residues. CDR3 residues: CAWSVGGTTEAFF. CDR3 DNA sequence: TGTGCCTGGAGTGTAGGTGGGACCACTGAAGCTTTCTTT. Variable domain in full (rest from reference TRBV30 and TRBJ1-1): SQTIHQWPATLVQPVGSPLSLECTVEGTSNPNLYWYRQAAGRGLQLLFYSVGIGQISSEVPQNLSASRPQDRQFILSSKKLLLSDSGFYLCAWSVGGTTEAFFGQGTRLTVV.

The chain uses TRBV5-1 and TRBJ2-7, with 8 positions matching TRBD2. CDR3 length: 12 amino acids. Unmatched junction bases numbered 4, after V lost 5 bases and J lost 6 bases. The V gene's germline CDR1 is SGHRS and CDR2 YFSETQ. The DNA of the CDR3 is TGCGCCAGCAGTAAGCGGGAGTCCGAGCAGTACTTC. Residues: CASSKRESEQYF.

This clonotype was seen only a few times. The CDR3 bases are TGTGCCAGCAGCTTCGCGGGAGTAGGCACCTACGAGCAGTACTTC. Protein: CASSFAGVGTYEQYF. The chain has TRBV11-1 and TRBJ2-7; 7 positions match TRBD2. The junction had 7 bases not matched to a gene; V was cut back by 3 bases and J by 2 bases. CDR1 SGHAT and CDR2 FQDESV come from the germline V gene (reference sequence). This CDR3 is 15 amino acids long.

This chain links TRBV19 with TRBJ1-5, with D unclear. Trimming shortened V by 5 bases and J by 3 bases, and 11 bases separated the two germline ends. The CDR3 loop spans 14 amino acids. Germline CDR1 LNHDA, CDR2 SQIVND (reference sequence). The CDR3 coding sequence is TGTGCCAGTAGTCGTCGAAGCTACAATCAGCCCCAGCATTTT. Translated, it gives CASSRRSYNQPQHF.

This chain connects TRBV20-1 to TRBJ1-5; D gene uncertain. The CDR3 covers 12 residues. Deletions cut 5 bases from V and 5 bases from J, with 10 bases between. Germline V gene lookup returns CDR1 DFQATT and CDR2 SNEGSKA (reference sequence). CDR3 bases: TGCAGTGCTTCCGGGGTGGATCAGCCCCAGCATTTT. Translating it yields CSASGVDQPQHF.

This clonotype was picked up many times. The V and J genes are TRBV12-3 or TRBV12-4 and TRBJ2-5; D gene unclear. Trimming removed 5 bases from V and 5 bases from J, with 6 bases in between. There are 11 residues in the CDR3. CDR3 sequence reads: CASSNYETQYF. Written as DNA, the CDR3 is TGTGCCAGCAGTAACTATGAGACCCAGTACTTC.

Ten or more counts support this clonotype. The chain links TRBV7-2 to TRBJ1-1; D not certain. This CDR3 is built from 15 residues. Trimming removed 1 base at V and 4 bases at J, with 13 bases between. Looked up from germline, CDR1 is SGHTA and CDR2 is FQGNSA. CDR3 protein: CASSLDGALGTEAFF. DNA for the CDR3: TGTGCCAGCAGCTTAGACGGTGCGTTGGGCACTGAAGCTTTCTTT.

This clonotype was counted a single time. CDR3 protein: CASSDSYYGYTF. DNA for the CDR3: TGTGCCAGCAGTGACAGCTACTATGGCTACACCTTC. The chain employs TRBV12-3 or TRBV12-4 and TRBJ1-2, with D tentatively TRBD1 (5 bases). The CDR3 consists of 12 residues. The germline V and J ends were trimmed by 5 bases and 3 bases, with 7 bases remaining between them.

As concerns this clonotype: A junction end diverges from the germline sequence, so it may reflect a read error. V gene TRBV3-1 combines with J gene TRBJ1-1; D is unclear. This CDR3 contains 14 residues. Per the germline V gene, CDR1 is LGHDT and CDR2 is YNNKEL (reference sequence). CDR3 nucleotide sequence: TGTGCCAGCAGCCCGAGTCAGGCAGGCACTGAAGCTTGCTTT. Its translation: CASSPSQAGTEACF.

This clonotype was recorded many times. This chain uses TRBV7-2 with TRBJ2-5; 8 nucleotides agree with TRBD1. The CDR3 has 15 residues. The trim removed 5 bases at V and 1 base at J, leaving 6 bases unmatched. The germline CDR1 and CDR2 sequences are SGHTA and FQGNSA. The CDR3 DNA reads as TGTGCCAGCAGCCCGACAGGGGCGGTCCAAGAGACCCAGTACTTC. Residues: CASSPTGAVQETQYF.

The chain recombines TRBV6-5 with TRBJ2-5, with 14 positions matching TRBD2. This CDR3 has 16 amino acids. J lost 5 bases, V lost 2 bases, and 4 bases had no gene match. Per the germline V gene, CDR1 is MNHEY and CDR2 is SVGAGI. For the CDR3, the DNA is TGTGCCAGCAGTTACGGGACTAGCGGGAGAGGGGAGACCCAGTACTTC. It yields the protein CASSYGTSGRGETQYF.

The chain's CDR3 is CAWSVRGSGYEQYF. The CDR3 coding sequence is TGTGCCTGGAGTGTACGCGGGAGTGGGTACGAGCAGTACTTC. J is TRBJ2-7 and V is TRBV30, with 7 bases matching TRBD2. Germline CDR1 GTSNPN, CDR2 SVGIG (reference sequence). Losses at the gene ends were 0 bases for V and 4 bases for J; bases not matched to a gene: 6. This CDR3 has 14 residues.

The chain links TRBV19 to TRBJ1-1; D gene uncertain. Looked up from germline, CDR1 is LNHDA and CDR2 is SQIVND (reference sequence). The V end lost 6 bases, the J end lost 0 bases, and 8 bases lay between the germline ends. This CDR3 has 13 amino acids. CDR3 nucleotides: TGTGCCAGTAGGAAACAGCTGAACACTGAAGCTTTCTTT. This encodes CASRKQLNTEAFF.

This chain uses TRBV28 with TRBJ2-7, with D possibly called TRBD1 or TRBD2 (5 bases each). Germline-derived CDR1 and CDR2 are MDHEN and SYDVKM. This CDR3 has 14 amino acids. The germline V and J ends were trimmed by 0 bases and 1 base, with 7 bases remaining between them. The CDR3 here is CASSLWGESYEQYF. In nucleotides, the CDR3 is TGTGCCAGCAGTTTATGGGGGGAGTCCTACGAGCAGTACTTC.

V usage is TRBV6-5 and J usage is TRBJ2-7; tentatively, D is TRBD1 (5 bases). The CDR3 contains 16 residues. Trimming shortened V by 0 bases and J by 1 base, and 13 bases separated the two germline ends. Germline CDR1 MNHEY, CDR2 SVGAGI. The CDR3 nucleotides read TGTGCCAGCAGTTACTCGTCCAGGGATGGTTCCTACGAGCAGTACTTC. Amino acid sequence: CASSYSSRDGSYEQYF.

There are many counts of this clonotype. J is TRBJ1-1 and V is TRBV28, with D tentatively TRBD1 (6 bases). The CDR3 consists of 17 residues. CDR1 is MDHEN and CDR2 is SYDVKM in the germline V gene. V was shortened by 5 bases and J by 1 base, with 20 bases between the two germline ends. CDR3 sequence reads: CASSPTDGRGPNTEAFF. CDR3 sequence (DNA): TGTGCCAGCAGTCCAACCGACGGCCGGGGGCCGAACACTGAAGCTTTCTTT.

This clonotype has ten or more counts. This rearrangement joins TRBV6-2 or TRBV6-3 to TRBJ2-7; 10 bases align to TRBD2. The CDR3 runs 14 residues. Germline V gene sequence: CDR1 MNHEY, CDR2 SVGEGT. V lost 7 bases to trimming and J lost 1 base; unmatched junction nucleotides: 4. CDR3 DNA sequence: TGTGCCAGCAAGAAACTAGCGGGGTCCTACGAGCAGTACTTC. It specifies CASKKLAGSYEQYF.

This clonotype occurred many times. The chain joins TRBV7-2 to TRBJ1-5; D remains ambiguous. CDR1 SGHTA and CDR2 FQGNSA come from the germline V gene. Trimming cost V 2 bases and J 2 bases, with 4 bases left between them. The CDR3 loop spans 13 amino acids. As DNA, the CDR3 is TGTGCCAGCAGCTTATGGGGCAATCAGCCCCAGCATTTT. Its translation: CASSLWGNQPQHF.

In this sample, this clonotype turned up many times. Here the CDR3 DNA reads TGTGCCAGCAAACAGGGCAACTATGGCTACACCTTC. Residues: CASKQGNYGYTF. The genes are TRBV6-1 and TRBJ1-2; D might be TRBD1 (6 bases). Deletions cut 7 bases from V and 2 bases from J, with 8 bases between. The CDR3 runs to 12 residues. The germline V gene has CDR1 MNHNS and CDR2 SASEGT.

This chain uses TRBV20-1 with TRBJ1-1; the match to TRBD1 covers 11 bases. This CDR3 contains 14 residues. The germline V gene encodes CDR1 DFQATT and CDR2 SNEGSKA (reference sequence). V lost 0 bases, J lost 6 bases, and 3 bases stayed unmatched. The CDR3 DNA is TGCAGTGCTAGAGATCGGACAGGGGGCTCTGAAGCTTTCTTT. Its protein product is CSARDRTGGSEAFF.

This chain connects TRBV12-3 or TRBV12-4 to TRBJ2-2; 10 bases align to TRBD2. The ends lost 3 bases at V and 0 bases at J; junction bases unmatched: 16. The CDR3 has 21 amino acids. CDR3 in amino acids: CASSFPVRASGRPPNTGELFF. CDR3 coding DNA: TGTGCCAGCAGTTTTCCAGTGAGGGCTAGCGGGAGACCTCCGAACACCGGGGAGCTGTTTTTT.

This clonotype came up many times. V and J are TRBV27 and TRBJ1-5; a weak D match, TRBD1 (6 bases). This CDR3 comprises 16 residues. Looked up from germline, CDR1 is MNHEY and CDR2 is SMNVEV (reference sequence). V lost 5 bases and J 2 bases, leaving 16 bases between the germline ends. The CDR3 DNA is TGTGCCAGCAGTCCTGACAGGTCCCTGGGCAATCAGCCCCAGCATTTT. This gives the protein CASSPDRSLGNQPQHF.

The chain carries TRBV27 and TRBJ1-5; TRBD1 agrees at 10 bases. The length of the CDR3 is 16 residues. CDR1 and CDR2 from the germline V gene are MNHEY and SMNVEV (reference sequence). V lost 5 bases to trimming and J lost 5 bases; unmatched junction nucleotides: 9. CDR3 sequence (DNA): TGTGCCAGCAGTCCTACCGGGACAGGGGCATATCAGCCCCAGCATTTT. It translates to CASSPTGTGAYQPQHF.

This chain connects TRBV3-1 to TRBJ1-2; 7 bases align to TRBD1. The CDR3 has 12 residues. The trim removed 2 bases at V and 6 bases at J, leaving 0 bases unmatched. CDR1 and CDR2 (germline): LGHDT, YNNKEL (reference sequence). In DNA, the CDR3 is TGTGCCAGCAGCCAAACAGGGGATGGCTACACCTTC. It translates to CASSQTGDGYTF. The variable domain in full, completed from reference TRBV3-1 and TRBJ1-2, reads DTAVSQTPKYLVTQMGNDKSIKCEQNLGHDTMYWYKQDSKKFLKIMFSYNNKELIINETVPNRFSPKSPDKAHLNLHINSLELGDSAVYFCASSQTGDGYTFGSGTRLTVV.

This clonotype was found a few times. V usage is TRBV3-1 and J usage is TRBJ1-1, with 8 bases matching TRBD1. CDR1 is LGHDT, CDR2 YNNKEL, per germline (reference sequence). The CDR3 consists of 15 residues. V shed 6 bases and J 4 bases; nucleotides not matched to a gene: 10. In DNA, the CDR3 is TGTGCCAGCAGTTTCCGGACAGGGTGGTCCACTGAAGCTTTCTTT. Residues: CASSFRTGWSTEAFF.

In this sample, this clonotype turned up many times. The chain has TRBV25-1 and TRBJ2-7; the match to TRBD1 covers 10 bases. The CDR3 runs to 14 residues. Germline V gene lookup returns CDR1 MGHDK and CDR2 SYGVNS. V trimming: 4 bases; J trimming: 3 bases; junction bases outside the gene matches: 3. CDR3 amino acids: CASSGQGAGYEQYF. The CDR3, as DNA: TGTGCCAGCAGTGGACAGGGGGCTGGCTACGAGCAGTACTTC.